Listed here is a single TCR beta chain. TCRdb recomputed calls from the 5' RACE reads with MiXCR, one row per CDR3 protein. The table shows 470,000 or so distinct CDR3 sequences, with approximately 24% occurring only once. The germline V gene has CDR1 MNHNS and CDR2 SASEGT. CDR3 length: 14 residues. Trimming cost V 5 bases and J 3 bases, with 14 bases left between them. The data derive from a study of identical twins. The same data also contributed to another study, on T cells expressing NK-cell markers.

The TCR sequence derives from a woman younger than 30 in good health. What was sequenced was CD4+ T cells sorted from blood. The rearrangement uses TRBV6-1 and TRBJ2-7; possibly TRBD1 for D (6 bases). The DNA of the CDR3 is TGTGCCAGCAGTCCCGGACAGTCCCTCTACGAGCAGTACTTC. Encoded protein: CASSPGQSLYEQYF.